These 32 T cell receptor beta chains share one sample of origin, sequenced in a study of CD8+ T cells in alopecia areata. Indicated treatment: oral pan-JAK inhibitor, 5-10 mg twice daily. Extracted RNA was reverse transcribed, and the resulting cDNA served as sequencing template. The assay was immunoSEQ multiplex PCR, and TCRdb's table has in-frame clones only and misses some. The sample records about 170,000 clones, around 58% being singletons. The material sequenced was CD4+ T cells sorted from blood, taken at roughly week 58, from a patient treated with tofacitinib. Source of these receptors: a human donor with alopecia areata.

V gene TRBV2 combines with J gene TRBJ1-3; unclear D gene. Deletions cut 4 bases from V and 0 bases from J, with 7 bases between. This CDR3 contains 14 residues. Germline V gene lookup returns CDR1 SNHLY and CDR2 FYNNEI. CDR3 sequence: CASSGAYSGNTIYF. The CDR3 bases are TGTGCCAGCAGTGGAGCCTACTCTGGAAACACCATATATTTT. Full variable domain (remainder filled in from reference TRBV2 and TRBJ1-3): EPEVTQTPSHQVTQMGQEVILRCVPISNHLYFYWYRQILGQKVEFLVSFYNNEISEKSEIFDDQFSVERPDGSNFTLKIRSTKLEDSAMYFCASSGAYSGNTIYFGEGSWLTVV.

This clone was seen a few times. The chain employs TRBV29-1 and TRBJ1-2; D is unclear. The CDR3 sequence is 11 residues long. CDR1 is SQVTM and CDR2 is ANQGSEA in the germline V gene. The V and J ends lost 7 bases and 8 bases respectively, with 14 bases between them. The CDR3 nucleotides are TGCAGCGCCTCGTTGGGTACCGGCTACACCTTC. Protein sequence: CSASLGTGYTF.

This clone was picked up one time. CDR3 bases: TGTGCCAGCAGTCTCCCTGGGGCCAACGTCCTGACTTTC. Amino acid sequence: CASSLPGANVLTF. This sequence joins TRBV25-1 and TRBJ2-6, with D uncertain. V was cut by 5 bases and J by 2 bases, with 4 bases left in between. This CDR3 has 13 residues. Germline V gene sequence: CDR1 MGHDK, CDR2 SYGVNS.

The J gene is TRBJ2-5, the V gene TRBV29-1, with D possibly being TRBD1 or TRBD2 (6 bases each). V shed 6 bases and J shed 5 bases, with 22 bases lying between them. The CDR3 has 15 residues. Germline V lookup: CDR1 SQVTM, CDR2 ANQGSEA. The CDR3 nucleotides read TGCAGCGTCGACTCTCACCTACGGAGGGGGGAGACCCAGTACTTC. Its protein is CSVDSHLRRGETQYF. Full variable domain (outside the CDR3, taken from reference TRBV29-1 and TRBJ2-5): SAVISQKPSRDICQRGTSLTIQCQVDSQVTMMFWYRQQPGQSLTLIATANQGSEATYESGFVIDKFPISRPNLTFSTLTVSNMSPEDSSIYLCSVDSHLRRGETQYFGPGTRLLVL.

This clone has only a few counts. This chain uses TRBV30 with TRBJ2-1; the match to TRBD1 covers 8 bases. The germline CDR1 and CDR2 sequences are GTSNPN and SVGIG (reference sequence). V lost 0 bases and J lost 12; bases outside the gene matches: 4. The CDR3 extends over 12 amino acids. CDR3 region: CAWSVRGTGQFF. In DNA form, the CDR3 reads TGTGCCTGGAGTGTACGGGGGACAGGGCAGTTCTTC.

V is TRBV29-1 and J is TRBJ2-7; TRBD1 matches 9 bases. The CDR3 totals 13 residues. Germline values: CDR1 SQVTM, CDR2 ANQGSEA. Unmatched junction bases numbered 5, after V lost 4 bases and J lost 4 bases. DNA for the CDR3: TGCAGCGTTGGGGACAGGGCGGGGTACGAGCAGTACTTC. Amino acids: CSVGDRAGYEQYF.

V usage is TRBV4-1 and J usage is TRBJ2-7; the match to TRBD1 covers 8 bases. The germline V gene has CDR1 MGHRA and CDR2 YSYEKL. The CDR3 consists of 13 residues. V trimming: 4 bases; J trimming: 10 bases; junction bases outside the gene matches: 9. For the CDR3, the DNA is TGCGCCAGCAGCCTAGGACAGGGCGGCGAACAGTACTTC. Its translation: CASSLGQGGEQYF.

The V gene is TRBV18, the J gene TRBJ2-5; 7 bases map to TRBD1. The CDR3 is made up of 15 amino acids. Germline V gene data show CDR1 as KGHSH and CDR2 as LQKENI. V gave up 2 bases and J gave up 1 base; unmatched junction bases: 4. DNA for the CDR3: TGTGCCAGCTCACCAAGGACAGGCCTCCAAGAGACCCAGTACTTC. It codes for CASSPRTGLQETQYF.

In nucleotides, the CDR3 is TGCAGTGCCCCTTCGGGAGAAAAACTGTTTTTT. This codes for CSAPSGEKLFF. The chain has TRBV20-1 and TRBJ1-4; unclear D gene. The CDR3 has 11 residues. The V gene's germline CDR1 is DFQATT and CDR2 SNEGSKA (reference sequence). V was clipped by 6 bases and J by 8 bases, with 10 bases between them.

The rearrangement uses TRBV5-6 and TRBJ1-5; D perhaps matches TRBD1 (5 bases). Deletions cut 1 base from V and 7 bases from J, with 18 bases between. This CDR3 is built from 16 residues. Germline values: CDR1 SGHDT, CDR2 YYEEEE. The DNA for the CDR3 is TGTGCCAGCAGCTTGCGGGTCCGGGGGTTAAGACAGCCCCAGCATTTT. Translating it yields CASSLRVRGLRQPQHF.

The chain uses TRBV4-1 and TRBJ2-7; D perhaps matches TRBD2 (5 bases). The ends were cut back, 4 bases at V and 0 bases at J, with 13 bases in the middle. Germline CDR1 MGHRA, CDR2 YSYEKL. The CDR3 loop spans 15 amino acids. CDR3 nucleotide sequence: TGCGCCAGCAGCCTGAGGGCGGGCCTCTCCTACGAGCAGTACTTC. It encodes CASSLRAGLSYEQYF.

The chain joins TRBV25-1 to TRBJ2-1; TRBD2 matches 10 bases. The ends lost 4 bases at V and 4 bases at J; junction bases unmatched: 1. Germline CDR1 and CDR2: MGHDK and SYGVNS. The CDR3 length is 14 residues. The CDR3 sequence: CASSAAGGYNEQFF. As DNA, the CDR3 is TGTGCCAGCAGTGCAGCGGGGGGGTACAATGAGCAGTTCTTC.

This clone showed up just a few times. Other DNA sequences in the sample encode the same CDR3. Written as DNA, the CDR3 is TGTGCCAGCAGCTTTCGAGGGTACAATTCACCCCTCCACTTT. This sequence encodes CASSFRGYNSPLHF. The chain employs TRBV7-2 and TRBJ1-6; D remains unclear. The CDR3 is 14 residues long. The ends were cut back, 3 bases at V and 7 bases at J, with 10 bases in the middle. Per germline, CDR1 SGHTA and CDR2 FQGNSA.

This clone was picked up a small number of times. The rearrangement uses TRBV14 and TRBJ2-7, with D hard to call. V shed 2 bases and J shed 1 base, with 18 bases lying between them. This CDR3 is built from 17 residues. Germline lookup yields CDR1 SGHDN and CDR2 FVKESK. CDR3 sequence: CASSQLFSWQGSYEQYF. The CDR3 nucleotides are TGTGCCAGCAGCCAATTGTTTTCGTGGCAAGGGTCCTACGAGCAGTACTTC.

V usage is TRBV2 and J usage is TRBJ2-7, with D maybe TRBD2 (6 bases). Germline CDR1 is SNHLY and CDR2 is FYNNEI. Trimming took off 6 bases at V and 4 bases at J, with 13 bases between the two ends. The CDR3 consists of 13 residues. The CDR3 is CASRTSPSYEQYF. The CDR3 bases are TGTGCCAGCAGGACTAGTCCTTCATACGAGCAGTACTTC.

CDR3 protein: CAWSVLGRDGYTF. CDR3 coding DNA: TGTGCCTGGAGTGTCTTGGGGCGGGATGGCTACACCTTC. This chain links TRBV30 with TRBJ1-2; a weak D match, TRBD1 (5 bases). The germline V and J ends were trimmed by 0 bases and 6 bases, with 11 bases remaining between them. This CDR3 is 13 amino acids long. CDR1 is GTSNPN and CDR2 is SVGIG in the germline V gene (reference sequence). The entire variable domain, with the rest obtained from reference TRBV30 and TRBJ1-2, is as follows: SQTIHQWPATLVQPVGSPLSLECTVEGTSNPNLYWYRQAAGRGLQLLFYSVGIGQISSEVPQNLSASRPQDRQFILSSKKLLLSDSGFYLCAWSVLGRDGYTFGSGTRLTVV.

The chain carries TRBV2 and TRBJ2-1, with a tentative D call TRBD2 (6 bases). The V end was cut by 6 bases, the J end by 1 base, with 25 bases between. This CDR3 is 19 amino acids long. The germline V gene encodes CDR1 SNHLY and CDR2 FYNNEI. CDR3 nucleotide sequence: TGTGCCAGCAGCCCACGGGACCCGCCCCCGGGAGTATCCTACAATGAGCAGTTCTTC. This encodes CASSPRDPPPGVSYNEQFF. Supplemented by reference TRBV2 and TRBJ2-1, the full variable domain reads EPEVTQTPSHQVTQMGQEVILRCVPISNHLYFYWYRQILGQKVEFLVSFYNNEISEKSEIFDDQFSVERPDGSNFTLKIRSTKLEDSAMYFCASSPRDPPPGVSYNEQFFGPGTRLTVL.

The rearrangement links TRBV29-1 to TRBJ1-1; D is perhaps TRBD1 (6 bases). Looked up from germline, CDR1 is SQVTM and CDR2 is ANQGSEA. The CDR3 has 12 amino acids. The V gene lost 6 bases and the J gene lost 6 bases, with 14 bases spanning the gap. CDR3 sequence (DNA): TGCAGCGTCGGGGTTGGGGGCCCTGAAGCTTTCTTT. Protein product: CSVGVGGPEAFF.

The chain combines TRBV29-1 with TRBJ2-3; 10 bases match TRBD2. The germline V gene encodes CDR1 SQVTM and CDR2 ANQGSEA. V lost 2 bases, J lost 4 bases, and 9 bases stayed unmatched. There are 16 residues in the CDR3. CDR3 residues: CSVETASGGIADTQYF. CDR3 sequence (DNA): TGCAGCGTTGAAACGGCTAGCGGGGGTATCGCAGATACGCAGTATTTT.

This sequence joins TRBV4-1 and TRBJ1-4, with D unclear. Trimming took off 3 bases at V and 0 bases at J, with 17 bases between the two ends. Germline CDR1 reads MGHRA; CDR2 reads YSYEKL. The CDR3 contains 18 residues. CDR3 in amino acids: CASSHVGGAYATNEKLFF. CDR3 nucleotides: TGCGCCAGCAGCCACGTAGGCGGTGCGTATGCAACTAATGAAAAACTGTTTTTT.

This clone was seen a few times. The chain is built from TRBV12-5 and TRBJ1-1; 8 bases map to TRBD1. The CDR3 is 13 residues long. The ends lost 3 bases at V and 8 bases at J; junction bases unmatched: 5. From germline, CDR1 is LGHNT and CDR2 FRNRAP. For the CDR3, the DNA is TGTGCTAGTGGTTTCGGACAGGGCGCCGAAGCTTTCTTT. As protein: CASGFGQGAEAFF.

The chain combines TRBV7-9 with TRBJ2-5; D call uncertain. Germline V CDR1 and CDR2: SEHNR, FQNEAQ (reference sequence). The CDR3 totals 15 residues. The ends were cut back, 3 bases at V and 4 bases at J, with 15 bases in the middle. This chain's CDR3 is CASSFIDRIRETQYF. DNA of the CDR3: TGTGCCAGCAGCTTTATCGACCGGATTAGAGAGACCCAGTACTTC. Full variable domain (outside the CDR3, taken from reference TRBV7-9 and TRBJ2-5): DTGVSQNPRHKITKRGQNVTFRCDPISEHNRLYWYRQTLGQGPEFLTYFQNEAQLEKSRLLSDRFSAERPKGSFSTLEIQRTEQGDSAMYLCASSFIDRIRETQYFGPGTRLLVL.

The chain employs TRBV2 and TRBJ1-2; no clear D gene. Germline loops: CDR1 SNHLY, CDR2 FYNNEI. V shed 2 bases and J shed 2 bases, with 6 bases lying between them. The CDR3 totals 13 residues. CDR3 amino acids: CASSEWVNYGYTF. The CDR3 DNA sequence: TGTGCCAGCAGTGAATGGGTGAACTATGGCTACACCTTC.

The chain carries TRBV19 and TRBJ1-5, with no clear D. The V gene's germline CDR1 is LNHDA and CDR2 SQIVND (reference sequence). With 9 bases removed from V and 9 bases from J, the gap between germline ends came to 18 bases. The CDR3 has 13 amino acids. The CDR3: CASSLKVASPQHF. Here the CDR3 DNA reads TGTGCCAGCTCTCTCAAGGTTGCATCGCCCCAGCATTTT.

This clone was counted a single time. CDR3 residues: CASSVGAGVTGANVLTF. The CDR3 DNA follows: TGTGCCAGCAGCGTAGGAGCGGGGGTAACTGGGGCCAACGTCCTGACTTTC. This chain uses TRBV9 with TRBJ2-6; 8 bases agree with TRBD2. The CDR3 has 17 residues. Looked up from germline, CDR1 is SGDLS and CDR2 is YYNGEE. V was pared by 0 bases and J by 2 bases, with 4 bases of the junction left unmatched. Full variable domain (rest looked up from reference TRBV9 and TRBJ2-6): DSGVTQTPKHLITATGQRVTLRCSPRSGDLSVYWYQQSLDQGLQFLIQYYNGEERAKGNILERFSAQQFPDLHSELNLSSLELGDSALYFCASSVGAGVTGANVLTFGAGSRLTVL.

The CDR3 coding sequence is TGTGCCAGCAGCAAAGGACAGGCTGTCACCGGGGAGCTGTTTTTT. Translation: CASSKGQAVTGELFF. The chain carries TRBV7-9 and TRBJ2-2, with 7 positions matching TRBD1. The CDR3 has 15 residues. Germline V CDR1 and CDR2: SEHNR, FQNEAQ (reference sequence). J gave up 4 bases and V 5 bases, and 7 bases lay outside the gene matches. Combining the CDR3 with reference TRBV7-9 and TRBJ2-2 gives the whole variable domain DTGVSQNPRHKITKRGQNVTFRCDPISEHNRLYWYRQTLGQGPEFLTYFQNEAQLEKSRLLSDRFSAERPKGSFSTLEIQRTEQGDSAMYLCASSKGQAVTGELFFGEGSRLTVL.

This clone was seen only a few times. The CDR3 spells CASSPGGNTIYF. The CDR3 nucleotides read TGTGCCAGCAGCCCCGGGGGAAACACCATATATTTT. The chain joins TRBV7-6 to TRBJ1-3; D unresolved. V was clipped by 5 bases and J by 4 bases, with 6 bases between them. CDR1 and CDR2 from the germline V gene are SGHVS and FNYEAQ. The CDR3 has 12 residues.

This chain uses TRBV15 with TRBJ2-2; D uncertain. The CDR3 consists of 16 residues. The germline V gene has CDR1 LNHNV and CDR2 YYDKDF (reference sequence). V lost 5 bases to trimming and J lost 4 bases, with 17 bases between them. CDR3 nucleotides: TGTGCCACCAGCCGTGGGCGGATGCTGGTCACCGGGGAGCTGTTTTTT. Protein sequence: CATSRGRMLVTGELFF.

This clone was counted a few times. V and J are TRBV29-1 and TRBJ1-2; D uncertain. Germline lookup yields CDR1 SQVTM and CDR2 ANQGSEA. The CDR3 has 14 residues. The V end was cut by 1 base, the J end by 4 bases, with 13 bases between. DNA of the CDR3: TGCAGCGTTGAAGCCTCGGGGAATCCCTATGGCTACACCTTC. It codes for CSVEASGNPYGYTF.

This clone was picked up one time. The V and J genes are TRBV7-8 and TRBJ1-4, with 7 bases matching TRBD1. With V trimmed by 5 bases and J by 3 bases, 3 bases remained unmatched. CDR1 and CDR2 from the germline V gene are SGHVS and FQNEAQ. This CDR3 contains 14 residues. The CDR3 region has the DNA TGTGCCAGCAGCGTCAGGGGGTCTAATGAAAAACTGTTTTTT. Translation: CASSVRGSNEKLFF.

The chain carries TRBV29-1 and TRBJ2-7; 8 nucleotides line up with TRBD1. The CDR3 is 12 residues long. Germline lookup yields CDR1 SQVTM and CDR2 ANQGSEA. The V and J ends lost 7 bases and 2 bases, in that order; junction bases with no gene match: 4. In DNA form, the CDR3 reads TGCAGCGCTAGGACAGGGCCCTACGAGCAGTACTTC. Residues: CSARTGPYEQYF.

The genes are TRBV29-1 and TRBJ2-1; 7 bases line up with TRBD2. This CDR3 is built from 13 residues. V lost 2 bases, J lost 6 bases, and 4 bases stayed unmatched. Germline V lookup: CDR1 SQVTM, CDR2 ANQGSEA. Here the CDR3 reads CSVEPGGFNEQFF. Written as DNA, the CDR3 is TGCAGCGTTGAACCCGGGGGGTTCAATGAGCAGTTCTTC.